This T cell receptor beta chain was profiled in a study of cytomegalovirus exposure and HLA in healthy donors. Findings and limits, study-wide: Association of a missense DCLRE1C variant with TCR beta V- and J-gene trimming was reported in a later analysis. Association of 15,000 to 20,000 TCR beta sequences with HLA alleles was found at 0.05 false discovery rate in a later analysis. CMV serostatus stood as the only immune exposure information on hand.

The CDR3 is made up of 12 amino acids. V shed 11 bases and J shed 4 bases, with 14 bases lying between them. In germline, CDR1 is ENHRY, CDR2 SYGVKD. A note on this clone: Antigen unknown.

The PCR was carried out with 60 Vbeta primers and 13 Jbeta primers. TCRdb keeps only in-frame clones here, not all; method: immunoSEQ multiplex PCR. This sample has around 210,000 clones, with roughly 77% found just once. The TCR originated in a male donor in good health and CMV-seropositive. The specimen was PBMCs. The chain uses TRBV10-3 and TRBJ1-1, with a weak D call TRBD1 (5 bases). CDR3 sequence reads: CAVRDGGTEAFF. CDR3 DNA: TGTGCCGTAAGGGACGGGGGCACTGAAGCTTTCTTT.